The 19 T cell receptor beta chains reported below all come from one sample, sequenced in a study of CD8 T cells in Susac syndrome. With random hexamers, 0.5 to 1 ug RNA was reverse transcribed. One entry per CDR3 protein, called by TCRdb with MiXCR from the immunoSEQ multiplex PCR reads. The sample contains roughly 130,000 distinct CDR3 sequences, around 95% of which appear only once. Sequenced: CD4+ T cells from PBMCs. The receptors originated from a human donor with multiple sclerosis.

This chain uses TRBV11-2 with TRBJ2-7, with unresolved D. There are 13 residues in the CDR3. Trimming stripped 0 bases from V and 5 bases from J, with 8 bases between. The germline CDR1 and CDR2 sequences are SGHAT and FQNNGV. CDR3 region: CASSLEGSHEQYF. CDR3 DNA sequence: TGTGCCAGCAGCTTAGAGGGGTCCCACGAGCAGTACTTC. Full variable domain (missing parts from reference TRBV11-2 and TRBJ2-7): EAGVAQSPRYKIIEKRQSVAFWCNPISGHATLYWYQQILGQGPKLLIQFQNNGVVDDSQLPKDRFSAERLKGVDSTLKIQPAKLEDSAVYLCASSLEGSHEQYFGPGTRLTVT.

The DNA of the CDR3 is TGTGCCAGCAGTTTAACAGCGGGAGGCGGTGGCGGGGAGCTGTTTTTT. Translation gives CASSLTAGGGGGELFF. V is TRBV6-2 or TRBV6-3 and J is TRBJ2-2, with 9 bases that match TRBD2. The V and J ends lost 4 bases and 7 bases, in that order; junction bases with no gene match: 10. Germline CDR1 reads MNHEY; CDR2 reads SVGEGT. CDR3 size: 16 residues.

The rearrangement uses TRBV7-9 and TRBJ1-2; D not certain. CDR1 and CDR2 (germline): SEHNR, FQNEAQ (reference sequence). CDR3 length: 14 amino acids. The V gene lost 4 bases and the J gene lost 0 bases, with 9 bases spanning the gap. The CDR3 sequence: CASSSNGANYGYTF. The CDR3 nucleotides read TGTGCCAGCAGCTCGAACGGGGCTAACTATGGCTACACCTTC.

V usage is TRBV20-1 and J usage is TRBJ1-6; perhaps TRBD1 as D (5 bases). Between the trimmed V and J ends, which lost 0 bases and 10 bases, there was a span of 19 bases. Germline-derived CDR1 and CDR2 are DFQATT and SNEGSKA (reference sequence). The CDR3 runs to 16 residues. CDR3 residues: CSARDQIRAGSSPLHF. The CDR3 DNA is TGCAGTGCTAGAGATCAGATCAGGGCGGGCAGCTCACCCCTCCACTTT.

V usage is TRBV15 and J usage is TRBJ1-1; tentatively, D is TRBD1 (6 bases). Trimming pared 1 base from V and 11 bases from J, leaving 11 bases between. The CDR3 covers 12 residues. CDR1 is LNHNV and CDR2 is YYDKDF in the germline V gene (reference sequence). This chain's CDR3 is CATSRGGGDAFF. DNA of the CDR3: TGTGCCACCAGCAGAGGAGGGGGGGATGCTTTCTTT.

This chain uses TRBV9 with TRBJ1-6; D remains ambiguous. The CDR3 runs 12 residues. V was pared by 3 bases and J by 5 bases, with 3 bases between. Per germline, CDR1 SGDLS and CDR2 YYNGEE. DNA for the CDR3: TGTGCCAGCAGCGCTAATAATTCACCCCTCCACTTT. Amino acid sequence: CASSANNSPLHF.

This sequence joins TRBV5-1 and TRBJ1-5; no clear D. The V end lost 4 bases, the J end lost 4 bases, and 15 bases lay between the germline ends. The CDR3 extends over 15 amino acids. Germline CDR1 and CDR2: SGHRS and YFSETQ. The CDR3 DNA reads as TGCGCCAGCAGCCCAAAGGGTGGCACAAATCAGCCCCAGCATTTT. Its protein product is CASSPKGGTNQPQHF.

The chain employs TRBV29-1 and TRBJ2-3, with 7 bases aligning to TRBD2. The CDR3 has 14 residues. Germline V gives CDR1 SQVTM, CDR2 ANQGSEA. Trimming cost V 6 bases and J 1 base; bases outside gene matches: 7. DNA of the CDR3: TGCAGCGTGGGCGGGGGATTAGGCACAGATACGCAGTATTTT. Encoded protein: CSVGGGLGTDTQYF.

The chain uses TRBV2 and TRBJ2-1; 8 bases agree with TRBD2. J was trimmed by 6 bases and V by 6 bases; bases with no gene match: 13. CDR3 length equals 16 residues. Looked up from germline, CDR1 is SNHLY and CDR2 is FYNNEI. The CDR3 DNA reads TGTGCCAGCAGGACCTTAGGGCGGGAGGCTGGCAATGAGCAGTTCTTC. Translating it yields CASRTLGREAGNEQFF. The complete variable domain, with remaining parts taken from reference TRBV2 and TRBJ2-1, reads EPEVTQTPSHQVTQMGQEVILRCVPISNHLYFYWYRQILGQKVEFLVSFYNNEISEKSEIFDDQFSVERPDGSNFTLKIRSTKLEDSAMYFCASRTLGREAGNEQFFGPGTRLTVL.

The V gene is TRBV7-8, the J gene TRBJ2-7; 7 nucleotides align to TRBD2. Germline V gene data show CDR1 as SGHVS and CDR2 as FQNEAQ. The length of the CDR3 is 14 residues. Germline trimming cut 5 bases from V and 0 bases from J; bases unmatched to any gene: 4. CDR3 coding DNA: TGTGCCAGCAGCCCCGGGGGGACCTCCTACGAGCAGTACTTC. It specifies CASSPGGTSYEQYF.

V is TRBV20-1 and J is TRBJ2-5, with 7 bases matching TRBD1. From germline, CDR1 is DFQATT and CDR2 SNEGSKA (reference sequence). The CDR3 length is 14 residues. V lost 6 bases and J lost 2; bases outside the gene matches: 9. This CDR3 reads CSATDRLLQETQYF. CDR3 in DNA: TGCAGTGCCACGGACAGGCTCTTGCAAGAGACCCAGTACTTC.

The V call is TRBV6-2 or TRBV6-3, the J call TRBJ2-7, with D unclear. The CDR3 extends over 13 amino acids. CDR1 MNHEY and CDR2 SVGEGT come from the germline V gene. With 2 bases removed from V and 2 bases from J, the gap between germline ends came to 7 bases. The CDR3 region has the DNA TGTGCCAGCAGTTACAGTCATCCCTACGAGCAGTACTTC. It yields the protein CASSYSHPYEQYF.

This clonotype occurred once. The DNA for the CDR3 is TGTGCCAGCAGTTATGGACTAGCGGGGATAAATGAGCAGTTCTTC. Translation gives CASSYGLAGINEQFF. The chain recombines TRBV27 with TRBJ2-1; 12 bases map to TRBD2. Losses at the gene ends were 4 bases for V and 7 bases for J; bases not matched to a gene: 5. Per germline, CDR1 MNHEY and CDR2 SMNVEV (reference sequence). This CDR3 is built from 15 residues.

The CDR3 nucleotides are TGTGCCACCAGTGATTTAGGGACGGACGTCGAGACCCAGTACTTC. Protein product: CATSDLGTDVETQYF. This chain links TRBV24-1 with TRBJ2-5; the D gene could be TRBD1 or TRBD2 (5 bases each). CDR1 KGHDR and CDR2 SFDVKD come from the germline V gene. The V gene lost 1 base and the J gene lost 5 bases, with 13 bases spanning the gap. This CDR3 is 15 amino acids long.

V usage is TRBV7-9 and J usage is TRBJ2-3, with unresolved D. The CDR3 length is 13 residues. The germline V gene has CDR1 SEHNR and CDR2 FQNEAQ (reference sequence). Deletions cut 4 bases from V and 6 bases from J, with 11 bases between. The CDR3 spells CASSSGLKDTQYF. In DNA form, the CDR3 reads TGTGCCAGCAGCTCCGGGCTCAAGGATACGCAGTATTTT.

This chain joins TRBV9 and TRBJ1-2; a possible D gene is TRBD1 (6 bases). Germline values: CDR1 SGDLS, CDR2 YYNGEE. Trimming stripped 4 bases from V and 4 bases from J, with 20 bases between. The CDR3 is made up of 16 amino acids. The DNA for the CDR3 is TGTGCCAGCAGCCCTAGGGGGGAGGGTGTCGGCTATGGCTACACCTTC. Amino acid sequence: CASSPRGEGVGYGYTF.

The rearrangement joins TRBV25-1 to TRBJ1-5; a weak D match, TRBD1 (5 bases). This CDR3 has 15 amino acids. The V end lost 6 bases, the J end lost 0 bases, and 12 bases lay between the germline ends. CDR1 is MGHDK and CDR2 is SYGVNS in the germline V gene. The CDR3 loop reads CASSPAGVSNQPQHF. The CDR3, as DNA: TGTGCCAGCAGCCCCGCGGGGGTTAGCAATCAGCCCCAGCATTTT.

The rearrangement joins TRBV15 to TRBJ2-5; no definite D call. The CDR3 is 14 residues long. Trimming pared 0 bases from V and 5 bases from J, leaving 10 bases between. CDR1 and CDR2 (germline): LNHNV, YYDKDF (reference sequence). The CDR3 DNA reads TGTGCCACCAGCAGAGATGGGGTCAGGGAGACCCAGTACTTC. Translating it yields CATSRDGVRETQYF.

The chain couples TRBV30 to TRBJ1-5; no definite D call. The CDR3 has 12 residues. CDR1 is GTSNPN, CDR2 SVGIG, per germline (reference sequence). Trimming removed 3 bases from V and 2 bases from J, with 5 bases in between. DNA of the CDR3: TGTGCCTGGAGCCAGGGCAATCAGCCCCAGCATTTT. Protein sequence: CAWSQGNQPQHF.